The clone carrying this T cell receptor (beta chain) was seen many times. Time point: pre-sensitization, week 0. Treatment of the sample: therapeutic diphenylcyclopropenone sensitization with weekly scalp DPC. From whole blood left unfractionated, total RNA was extracted. Donors were 18 to 70-year-old alopecia patients suitable for DPC. This sample is part of a study of human T cells and chemical hapten exposure. Single cDNA molecules in the library carried unique molecular identifiers attached during preparation. One entry per CDR3 protein results from TCRdb running MiXCR on the RACE reads. The sample lists 34,000 or so distinct CDR3 sequences; approximately 10% were seen once. This CDR3 has 17 residues.

This chain joins TRBV12-2 and TRBJ2-7. TRBV12-2 is shown as a pseudogene. The sequencing used whole blood, collected in connection with sensitization to the hapten diphenylcyclopropenone (DPC). This TCR was recovered from a man aged 45-65 years with alopecia areata. Some clones in this sample may be carry-over from other donors' samples. CDR3 sequence (DNA): TGTGCAAGTCGCTTAGTACGTTGGCTTAGGTTACCCTACGAGCAGTACTTC. Translation gives CASRLVRWLRLPYEQYF.